A selection of T cell receptor beta chains follows, all from one sample in a study of OX40 agonist ivuxolimab in advanced cancers. Only in-frame clones appear in the TCRdb table, and some are missing; sequencing was by immunoSEQ multiplex PCR. The data show about 46,000 clones, over 75% seen once. Material: CD4+ or CD8+ T cells sorted from blood, obtained in a trial of the OX40 agonist ivuxolimab. These receptors were obtained from an adult with an advanced solid tumor such as melanoma, head and neck, liver or kidney cancer. Both conserved end residues are part of each CDR3. A D gene is named only where the DNA matches it firmly. Clone size is stated in some rows and not others, as once, few, many or a class when expanded.

abundance | j_gene | v_gene | d_gene | CDR3nt | CDR3aa
. | TRBJ2-7 | TRBV7-9 | . | TGTGCCAGCAGCTTACATGACCCCTACGAGCAGTACTTC | CASSLHDPYEQYF
. | TRBJ2-1 | TRBV6-8 | TRBD1 | TGTGCCAGCTTCCGTCCAGGGGGCGCGTCGAATGAGCAGTTCTTC | CASFRPGGASNEQFF
. | TRBJ2-7 | TRBV7-9 | TRBD2 | TGTGCCAGCAGCTTAGGGGCGGGGGGCGAGCAGTACTTC | CASSLGAGGEQYF
. | TRBJ2-3 | TRBV6-6 | . | TGTGCCAGCAGTCGTGGGCCGCCAGATACGCAGTATTTT | CASSRGPPDTQYF
. | TRBJ1-1 | TRBV7-6 | . | TGTGCCAGCGAGGGGGTGAACACTGAAGCTTTCTTT | CASEGVNTEAFF
once | TRBJ1-6 | TRBV9 | TRBD1 | TGTGCCAGCAGCGAAACAGGGGGCTATACGCGGTCACCCCTCCACTTT | CASSETGGYTRSPLHF
. | TRBJ1-2 | TRBV6-1 | . | TGTGCCAGCAGTGATAGGACCGTGGGACGGTTATATGGCTACACCTTC | CASSDRTVGRLYGYTF
. | TRBJ2-1 | TRBV18 | TRBD1 | TGTGCCAGCTCACATCCCGGGACAGACTACAATGAGCAGTTCTTC | CASSHPGTDYNEQFF
. | TRBJ2-5 | TRBV19 | . | TGTGCCAGTAGTATAGGAAAAGGGACGGAGACCCAGTACTTC | CASSIGKGTETQYF
. | TRBJ1-4 | TRBV6-6 | TRBD1 | TGTGCCAGCAGCCTGGACAGGGATGAAAAACTGTTTTTT | CASSLDRDEKLFF
. | TRBJ2-3 | TRBV7-6 | TRBD2 | TGTGCCAGCAGCCCCCGGACTAGTCCAGATACGCAGTATTTT | CASSPRTSPDTQYF
. | TRBJ2-2 | TRBV13 | . | TGTGCCAGCAGTAAGAGGTGGGACACCGGGGAGCTGTTTTTT | CASSKRWDTGELFF
. | TRBJ1-1 | TRBV27 | . | TGTGCCAGCAATTTAACCCGCCGTGGCACTGAAGCTTTCTTT | CASNLTRRGTEAFF
. | TRBJ2-1 | TRBV19 | . | TGTGCCAGTAGTCCGAACCTTCTACAGGATTCACCCTACAATGAGCAGTTCTTC | CASSPNLLQDSPYNEQFF
. | TRBJ2-1 | TRBV9 | . | TGTGCCAGCAGCGGGGGACGACAGGTTTACAATGAGCAGTTCTTC | CASSGGRQVYNEQFF
. | TRBJ2-1 | TRBV29-1 | TRBD2 | TGCAGCGTTGAAGGTGGCCCTAGCGGAACGAGCTCCTACAATGAGCAGTTCTTC | CSVEGGPSGTSSYNEQFF
. | TRBJ2-1 | TRBV9 | TRBD1 | TGTGCCAGCAGCATGGAACAGGGGAATGAGCAGTTCTTC | CASSMEQGNEQFF
. | TRBJ1-1 | TRBV5-6 | . | TGTGCCAGCAGCCTCCTATCGGGAACTGAAGCTTTCTTT | CASSLLSGTEAFF
. | TRBJ2-6 | TRBV9 | . | TGTGCCAGCAGCGTAGACGGGACCCCCTACTCCGGGGCCAACGTCCTGACTTTC | CASSVDGTPYSGANVLTF
. | TRBJ2-7 | TRBV10-3 | . | TGTGCCATCACTAGAGGATCCGGGGACAAAGCCTACGAGCAGTACTTC | CAITRGSGDKAYEQYF
. | TRBJ1-1 | TRBV4-1 | . | TGCGCCAGCAGCCAACAGGCCTTTGGGGGAGCTTTCTTT | CASSQQAFGGAFF
. | TRBJ1-1 | TRBV14 | . | TGTGCCAGCAGCCAAGGTTTTAGGGATGGTGACACTGAAGCTTTCTTT | CASSQGFRDGDTEAFF
. | TRBJ2-1 | TRBV7-6 | TRBD2 | TGTGCCAGCAGCTTCATAGTGGATACGGGACTAGTAGCCAATGAGCAGTTCTTC | CASSFIVDTGLVANEQFF
. | TRBJ1-2 | TRBV29-1 | . | TGCAGCGTTGAATTGTTAACGGGCGGCTACACCTTC | CSVELLTGGYTF
. | TRBJ2-5 | TRBV4-1 | . | TGCGCCAGCAGCCAAGACAGGGGAAAAGAGACCCAGTACTTC | CASSQDRGKETQYF
few | TRBJ1-5 | TRBV6-1 | TRBD1 | TGTGCCAGCAGCACCGGGACAGGTAATCAGCCCCAGCATTTT | CASSTGTGNQPQHF
. | TRBJ2-5 | TRBV5-1 | TRBD2 | TGCGCCAGCAGCTTGGGACTAGCAAGGCCGGGGGAGACCCAGTACTTC | CASSLGLARPGETQYF
. | TRBJ2-1 | TRBV5-4 | . | TGTGCCAGCAGCTTAGGCGGCAATGAGCAGTTCTTC | CASSLGGNEQFF
. | TRBJ2-7 | TRBV9 | TRBD1 | TGTGCCAGCAGCGTAGGCGACAGGGCCTACGAGCAGTACTTC | CASSVGDRAYEQYF
. | TRBJ2-4 | TRBV7-2 | . | TGTGCCAGCAGCCCGCCCACAGGGCGGGAAAGGAACATTCAGTACTTC | CASSPPTGRERNIQYF
. | TRBJ2-7 | TRBV7-2 | TRBD1 | TGTGCCAGCAGCTTTATACTGGGACAGGGCTACGAGCAGTACTTC | CASSFILGQGYEQYF
. | TRBJ2-7 | TRBV28 | . | TGTGCCAGCAGCCGTCGGTGGGGCGGGAACGAGCAGTACTTC | CASSRRWGGNEQYF
. | TRBJ2-5 | TRBV4-1 | TRBD2 | TGCGCCAGCAGCCAAGATGGGGGCGGGGGGTACCAAGAGACCCAGTACTTC | CASSQDGGGGYQETQYF
. | TRBJ1-2 | TRBV9 | TRBD1 | TGTGCCAGCAGCGTAGGCGAGGAGGACAGGGTAGTCTATGGCTACACCTTC | CASSVGEEDRVVYGYTF
once | TRBJ2-7 | TRBV19 | TRBD2 | TGTGCCAGTAGTGACCCCGGGAGGGCCAACGAGCAGTACTTC | CASSDPGRANEQYF
. | TRBJ2-5 | TRBV4-3 | TRBD1 | TGCGCCAGCAGCCCGGGGGAGGCAGGGGGCTTTCGAGAGACCCAGTACTTC | CASSPGEAGGFRETQYF
. | TRBJ1-5 | TRBV21-1 | . | TGTGCCAGCAGCGCCCGACAGGTTGGGGAATATCAGCCCCAGCATTTT | CASSARQVGEYQPQHF